One sample yielded the 6 T cell receptor beta chains listed below, sequenced in a study of blood T cells in healthy people across ages. A second PCR, run for about 6 to 12 cycles, used a sample-barcoded 5' primer plus a J-beta primer mix. MiXCR, applied by TCRdb to the 5' RACE reads, yields one record per CDR3 protein. The table lists about a million distinct CDR3 sequences, around 54% of them singletons. Sequences were obtained from blood. These TCRs come from a woman in her sixties in good health.

V gene TRBV6-1 combines with J gene TRBJ2-7; TRBD1 agrees at 11 bases. Germline-derived CDR1 and CDR2 are MNHNS and SASEGT. V was clipped by 3 bases and J by 3 bases; unmatched bases: 4. The CDR3 extends over 15 amino acids. For the CDR3, the DNA is TGTGCCAGCAGTGATAGAGGGACAGGGGGCTACGAGCAGTACTTC. Translating it yields CASSDRGTGGYEQYF.

Regarding this clonotype: Possible read error: a much larger clone is one base away. The J gene is TRBJ2-5, the V gene TRBV10-1; tentatively, D is TRBD2 (6 bases). This CDR3 region has 13 residues. V was clipped by 5 bases and J by 7 bases, with 14 bases between them. Germline V CDR1 and CDR2: WNHNN, SYGVQD (reference sequence). DNA for the CDR3: TGCGCCAGCAGTCCAGGAGGGGAAGGGACCCAGTACTTC. This sequence encodes CASSPGGEGTQYF.

This clonotype was recorded many times. The V call is TRBV12-3 or TRBV12-4, the J call TRBJ2-7, with D possibly matching TRBD1 (6 bases). There are 17 residues in the CDR3. V lost 2 bases and J lost 3, with 20 bases in between. As DNA, the CDR3 is TGTGCCAGCAGTTTACCGAGCACAGGGTGGGGAGACTACGAGCAGTACTTC. Its protein is CASSLPSTGWGDYEQYF.

In its sample, this clonotype was seen a few times. The genes are TRBV6-5 and TRBJ2-7; D is undetermined. CDR1 is MNHEY and CDR2 is SVGAGI in the germline V gene. This CDR3 comprises 13 residues. V gave up 0 bases and J gave up 3 bases, with 6 bases separating them. CDR3 protein: CASSYSFHYEQYF. CDR3 coding DNA: TGTGCCAGCAGTTACTCGTTCCACTACGAGCAGTACTTC.

V and J are TRBV7-9 and TRBJ2-4, with 7 bases matching TRBD1. With the DNA end fitting TRBJ2-7 better, the J assignment may be wrong. The CDR3 has 14 amino acids. Looked up from germline, CDR1 is SEHNR and CDR2 is FQNEAQ (reference sequence). This chain's CDR3 is CASSPIGGPYEQYF. CDR3 coding DNA: TGTGCCAGCAGCCCCATAGGGGGCCCCTACGAGCAGTACTTC.

This clonotype has a handful of counts. The V gene is TRBV29-1, the J gene TRBJ2-5; D call uncertain. Trimming took off 4 bases at V and 2 bases at J, with 14 bases between the two ends. This CDR3 is built from 14 residues. Germline lookup yields CDR1 SQVTM and CDR2 ANQGSEA. The CDR3 sequence is CSVGGSKVQETQYF. The CDR3 DNA sequence: TGCAGCGTTGGTGGCTCGAAAGTTCAAGAGACCCAGTACTTC.